The next 23 T cell receptor beta chains were all read from a single sample in a study of shared clonotypes between healthy human individuals. Assay: immunoSEQ multiplex PCR; the TCRdb copy retains only in-frame clones and omits some. The data show 600,000 to 800,000 clones, around 77% seen once. The sequencing input was memory CD4+ T cells sorted from blood. Described subset: CD45RA-negative fraction. The receptor set was obtained from a woman aged 25 to 39 in good health.

The CDR3 DNA sequence: TGCAGCGCCCCGGCCCCCGTCGAAGAGACCCAGTACTTC. Amino acid sequence: CSAPAPVEETQYF. This chain uses TRBV29-1 with TRBJ2-5; D call uncertain. CDR3 size: 13 residues. CDR1 is SQVTM and CDR2 is ANQGSEA in the germline V gene. The V and J ends lost 7 bases and 3 bases respectively, with 15 bases between them. Complete variable domain (other parts from reference TRBV29-1 and TRBJ2-5): SAVISQKPSRDICQRGTSLTIQCQVDSQVTMMFWYRQQPGQSLTLIATANQGSEATYESGFVIDKFPISRPNLTFSTLTVSNMSPEDSSIYLCSAPAPVEETQYFGPGTRLLVL.

The rearrangement joins TRBV11-2 to TRBJ2-7; 12 nucleotides align to TRBD2. V lost 1 base, J lost 2 bases, and 12 bases stayed unmatched. The CDR3 extends over 19 amino acids. Germline CDR1 reads SGHAT; CDR2 reads FQNNGV. The CDR3 here is CASSLGRGLAGLSPYEQYF. Here the CDR3 DNA reads TGTGCCAGCAGCTTAGGCCGAGGACTAGCGGGGCTTAGCCCCTACGAGCAGTACTTC.

To note about this clone: A much larger clone differs by one base, so this may be a read error. The same CDR3 is also encoded by other DNA sequences in this sample. The chain joins TRBV5-6 to TRBJ2-3; no clear D. The germline V gene has CDR1 SGHDT and CDR2 YYEEEE. The V gene lost 0 bases and the J gene lost 4 bases, with 0 bases spanning the gap. The CDR3 runs to 11 residues. CDR3 sequence (DNA): TGTGCCAGCAGCTTGGCAGATACGCAGTATTTT. Its protein product is CASSLADTQYF.

The CDR3 sequence: CASSDPTLAGEMNEQFF. CDR3 coding DNA: TGTGCCAGCAGTGACCCAACACTAGCGGGAGAAATGAATGAGCAGTTCTTC. The V call is TRBV25-1, the J call TRBJ2-1; 11 bases agree with TRBD2. Trimming cost V 3 bases and J 7 bases; bases outside gene matches: 11. From germline, CDR1 is MGHDK and CDR2 SYGVNS. This CDR3 spans 17 amino acids.

A word on this clone: It may be a read error: a sequence one base away is much more abundant. The same CDR3 is also encoded by other DNA sequences in this sample. The chain uses TRBV10-2 and TRBJ2-2; possibly TRBD1 for D (5 bases). The CDR3 length is 14 residues. From germline, CDR1 is WSHSY and CDR2 SAAADI. V lost 6 bases and J 5 bases, leaving 13 bases between the germline ends. CDR3 amino acids: CASSGQGGTGELFF. The CDR3 bases are TGCGCCAGCAGCGGGCAGGGCGGTACCGGGGAGCTGTTTTTT.

There are a few counts of this clone. The same CDR3 is also encoded by other DNA sequences in this sample. The chain has TRBV6-1 and TRBJ1-1; no definite D call. The ends were cut back, 4 bases at V and 2 bases at J, with 8 bases in the middle. In germline, CDR1 is MNHNS, CDR2 SASEGT. The CDR3 runs 13 residues. CDR3 sequence reads: CASSGTLNTEAFF. DNA of the CDR3: TGTGCCAGCAGTGGGACGTTAAACACTGAAGCTTTCTTT.

This clone was detected ten times or more. The chain carries TRBV5-4 and TRBJ2-2; possible D gene TRBD2, 5 bases. This CDR3 comprises 15 residues. With 0 bases removed from V and 4 bases from J, the gap between germline ends came to 10 bases. Germline values: CDR1 SGHNT, CDR2 YYREEE (reference sequence). CDR3 nucleotide sequence: TGTGCCAGCAGCTTGGAACCGGGGTCCACCGGGGAGCTGTTTTTT. The encoded protein is CASSLEPGSTGELFF. Looking up the rest from reference TRBV5-4 and TRBJ2-2 gives the full variable domain: ETGVTQSPTHLIKTRGQQVTLRCSSQSGHNTVSWYQQALGQGPQFIFQYYREEENGRGNFPPRFSGLQFPNYSSELNVNALELDDSALYLCASSLEPGSTGELFFGEGSRLTVL.

The chain joins TRBV18 to TRBJ2-1; TRBD2 agrees at 12 bases. The CDR3 consists of 17 residues. Trimming at V came to 4 bases and at J to 2 bases, leaving 6 bases not matched to a gene. Germline CDR1 is KGHSH and CDR2 is LQKENI. The CDR3 nucleotides are TGTGCCAGCTCACTGCGGACTAGCGGGATGGCCTACAATGAGCAGTTCTTC. As protein: CASSLRTSGMAYNEQFF.

V is TRBV4-1 and J is TRBJ2-7; D unclear. V was clipped by 4 bases and J by 2 bases, with 12 bases between them. This CDR3 has 14 amino acids. Germline V gene data show CDR1 as MGHRA and CDR2 as YSYEKL. Written as DNA, the CDR3 is TGCGCCAGCAGCCCCTGGGGTAGAACCTACGAGCAGTACTTC. Its protein product is CASSPWGRTYEQYF.

This clone came up many times. This chain joins TRBV4-1 and TRBJ2-7; 8 bases match TRBD1. This CDR3 contains 16 residues. CDR1 and CDR2 (germline): MGHRA, YSYEKL. Trimming took 2 bases from V and 2 from J; bases not matched to a gene: 8. The CDR3 reads CASSQRMGQATYEQYF. DNA of the CDR3: TGCGCCAGCAGCCAACGAATGGGACAGGCTACCTACGAGCAGTACTTC.

Concerning this clone: This CDR3 is also generated by other DNA sequences in the sample. This sequence joins TRBV5-1 and TRBJ2-3; perhaps TRBD1 as D (5 bases). CDR1 is SGHRS and CDR2 is YFSETQ in the germline V gene. V lost 4 bases and J lost 4, with 10 bases in between. This CDR3 region has 13 residues. In DNA, the CDR3 is TGCGCCAGCAGCCAGCAGGGCGCAGATACGCAGTATTTT. As protein: CASSQQGADTQYF.

The V and J genes are TRBV18 and TRBJ1-3; maybe TRBD1 (5 bases). The CDR3 runs to 16 residues. The V gene's germline CDR1 is KGHSH and CDR2 LQKENI. V was trimmed by 3 bases and J by 4 bases, leaving 16 bases between them. CDR3 sequence reads: CASSPIEKGTGNTIYF. CDR3 nucleotides: TGTGCCAGCTCACCTATTGAGAAGGGGACCGGAAACACCATATATTTT.

The chain carries TRBV5-5 and TRBJ2-5, with D possibly being TRBD2 (5 bases). Germline-derived CDR1 and CDR2 are SGHKS and YYEKEE (reference sequence). The V gene lost 2 bases and the J gene lost 5 bases, with 19 bases spanning the gap. CDR3 length: 16 amino acids. The CDR3 protein is CASSLNSLRPGETQYF. In DNA form, the CDR3 reads TGTGCCAGCAGCTTAAACTCCCTCCGGCCGGGGGAGACCCAGTACTTC.

This chain joins TRBV5-1 and TRBJ1-2, with a tentative D call TRBD1 (5 bases). Germline V gene lookup returns CDR1 SGHRS and CDR2 YFSETQ. CDR3 length: 13 residues. The ends were cut back, 5 bases at V and 6 bases at J, with 14 bases in the middle. CDR3 nucleotide sequence: TGCGCCAGCAGGGTCACAGGCCTGGATGGCTACACCTTC. Its translation is CASRVTGLDGYTF.

This clone has a handful of counts. The chain recombines TRBV27 with TRBJ2-7; either TRBD1 or TRBD2 may supply D (5 bases each). The germline V gene encodes CDR1 MNHEY and CDR2 SMNVEV (reference sequence). V lost 5 bases to trimming and J lost 3 bases, with 17 bases between them. This CDR3 comprises 15 residues. In DNA form, the CDR3 reads TGTGCCAGCAGTAGGACAATTACGGGGATCTACGAGCAGTACTTC. The encoded protein is CASSRTITGIYEQYF.

The chain uses TRBV19 and TRBJ2-7; TRBD1 or TRBD2 may be the D gene (5 bases each). This CDR3 comprises 13 residues. Per germline, CDR1 LNHDA and CDR2 SQIVND (reference sequence). V shed 6 bases and J shed 3 bases, with 12 bases lying between them. Written as DNA, the CDR3 is TGTGCCAGTAGGGAGAGGGGCCGCTACGAGCAGTACTTC. This translates into CASRERGRYEQYF.

This clone was seen only a few times. The gene calls are TRBV27 and TRBJ1-5; 10 bases match TRBD1. The CDR3 covers 18 residues. V dropped 5 bases and J dropped 2; count of bases not matched to a gene: 12. Germline V CDR1 and CDR2: MNHEY, SMNVEV (reference sequence). As DNA, the CDR3 is TGTGCCAGCAGTCGAACTTTCTCCGGGACAGGGGGCAATCAGCCCCAGCATTTT. Protein: CASSRTFSGTGGNQPQHF.

In DNA form, the CDR3 reads TGCGCCAGCAGCTCAGATGCGGGACAGTCGCGGGGCTACACCTTC. Its protein product is CASSSDAGQSRGYTF. V gene TRBV5-1 combines with J gene TRBJ1-2, with 7 bases aligning to TRBD1. The CDR3 length is 15 residues. Looked up from germline, CDR1 is SGHRS and CDR2 is YFSETQ. Trimming cost V 3 bases and J 8 bases; bases outside gene matches: 13.

The chain joins TRBV2 to TRBJ1-1; TRBD1 is a possible D gene (6 bases). Trimming pared 6 bases from V and 4 bases from J, leaving 15 bases between. CDR1 SNHLY and CDR2 FYNNEI come from the germline V gene. The CDR3 is 14 amino acids. This chain's CDR3 is CASRLTGTGTEAFF. CDR3 sequence (DNA): TGTGCCAGCAGACTAACAGGGACGGGCACTGAAGCTTTCTTT.

This chain connects TRBV28 to TRBJ2-7; 8 nucleotides match TRBD2. The CDR3 extends over 14 amino acids. CDR1 is MDHEN, CDR2 SYDVKM, per germline. Unmatched junction bases numbered 4, after V lost 2 bases and J lost 4 bases. CDR3 DNA sequence: TGTGCCAGCAGTTTAAGCGGGAGTCGGTACGAGCAGTACTTC. Protein product: CASSLSGSRYEQYF.

This sequence joins TRBV7-5 and TRBJ2-1; whether TRBD2, the table's D call, matches the DNA was not checked. TRBV7-5 represents a pseudogene. This CDR3 has 17 amino acids. Written as DNA, the CDR3 is TGTGTCAGAAGGTTTAGACTAGCGGGAGAGGGTAACAATGAGCAGTTCTTC. This translates into CVRRFRLAGEGNNEQFF.

This sequence joins TRBV6-6 and TRBJ2-3; 11 bases match TRBD2. Losses at the gene ends were 5 bases for V and 6 bases for J; bases not matched to a gene: 4. The CDR3 contains 14 residues. In germline, CDR1 is MNHNY, CDR2 SVGAGI (reference sequence). The CDR3 bases are TGTGCCAGCAGTCGACTAGCGGGATCGGATACGCAGTATTTT. Translated, it gives CASSRLAGSDTQYF.

The chain has TRBV28 and TRBJ2-3, with 8 bases that match TRBD2. Germline lookup yields CDR1 MDHEN and CDR2 SYDVKM. The ends lost 4 bases at V and 5 bases at J; junction bases unmatched: 8. The CDR3 runs to 15 residues. The CDR3 DNA sequence: TGTGCCAGCAGTTCCGGGAGGGTTTCTAGAGATACGCAGTATTTT. This encodes CASSSGRVSRDTQYF.